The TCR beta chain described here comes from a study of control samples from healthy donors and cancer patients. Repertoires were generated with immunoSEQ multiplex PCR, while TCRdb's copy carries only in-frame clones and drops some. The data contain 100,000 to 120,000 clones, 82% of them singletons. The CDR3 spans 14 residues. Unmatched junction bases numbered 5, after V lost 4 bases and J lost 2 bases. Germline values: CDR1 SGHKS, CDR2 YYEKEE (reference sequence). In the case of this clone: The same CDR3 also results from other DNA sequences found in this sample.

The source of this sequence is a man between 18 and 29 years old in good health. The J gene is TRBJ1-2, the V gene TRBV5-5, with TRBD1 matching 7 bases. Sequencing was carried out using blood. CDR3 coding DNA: TGTGCCAGCAGCCTAGACAGGGTAAACTATGGCTACACCTTC. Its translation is CASSLDRVNYGYTF.